This entry features one TCR beta chain sequence. Its antigen is as yet unknown. These data come from a study of cytomegalovirus exposure and HLA in healthy donors. The germline V gene has CDR1 MDHEN and CDR2 SYDVKM. The V and J ends lost 8 bases and 1 base respectively, with 12 bases between them. There are 15 residues in the CDR3. Findings of the study overall: Another analysis was done later, and it associated around 17,000 TCR beta sequences with HLA alleles at 0.05 false discovery rate. V segments that were indistinguishable, TRBV6-2 and TRBV6-3 among them, were omitted from analysis. It emerged from a later analysis that several of the most significant clusters appeared to be linked to common viral pathogens.

A multiplex PCR was run with 60 Vbeta primers and 13 Jbeta primers. Repertoires were generated with immunoSEQ multiplex PCR, while TCRdb's copy carries only in-frame clones and drops some. This table has some 57,000 clones, more than 70% appearing once. The rearrangement uses TRBV28 and TRBJ2-6; no firm D call. Specimen: PBMCs. The sequence was obtained from a man aged 25 to 40 in good health and CMV-seropositive. As DNA, the CDR3 is TGTGCCAGCGCTTTCTCAGGTTCTGGGGCCAACGTCCTGACTTTC. Its protein product is CASAFSGSGANVLTF. Complete variable domain (other parts from reference TRBV28 and TRBJ2-6): DVKVTQSSRYLVKRTGEKVFLECVQDMDHENMFWYRQDPGLGLRLIYFSYDVKMKEKGDIPEGYSVSREKKERFSLILESASTNQTSMYLCASAFSGSGANVLTFGAGSRLTVL.